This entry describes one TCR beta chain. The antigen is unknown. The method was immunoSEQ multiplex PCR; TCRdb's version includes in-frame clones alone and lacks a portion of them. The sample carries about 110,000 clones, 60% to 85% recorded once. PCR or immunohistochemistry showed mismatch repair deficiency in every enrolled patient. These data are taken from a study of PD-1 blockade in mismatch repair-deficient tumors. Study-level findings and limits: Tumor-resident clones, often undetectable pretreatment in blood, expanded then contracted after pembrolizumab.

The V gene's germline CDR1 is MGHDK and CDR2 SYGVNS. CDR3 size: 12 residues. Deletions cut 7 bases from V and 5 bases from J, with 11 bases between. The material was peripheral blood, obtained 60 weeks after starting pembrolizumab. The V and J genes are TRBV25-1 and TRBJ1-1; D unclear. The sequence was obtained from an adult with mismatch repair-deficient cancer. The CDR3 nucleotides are TGTGCCAGCAATCCCGACGGGACTGAAGCTTTCTTT. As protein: CASNPDGTEAFF.